This TCR beta chain was identified during a study of blood T cells in healthy people across ages. Whole-study context: When template switching was applied, about one barcoded beta molecule was captured per two T cells.

Each donor's blood draw was roughly 10 milliliters of peripheral blood. It was with a sample-barcoded 5' primer and a J-beta primer mix that a second PCR of about 7 to 12 cycles was run. One entry per CDR3 protein, called by TCRdb with MiXCR from the 5' RACE reads. Of hundreds of thousands of distinct CDR3 sequences listed, 25% were seen once; the top ten hold roughly 9%. These sequences were also reported in another study, on T cells of mothers and their children. That study adds: Thymic selection molds TCR recombination output in much the same way for related pairs as for unrelated pairs.

The material sequenced was blood. The receptor comes from a boy between 10 and 17 years old in good health.

Here the CDR3 reads CASSTTQPETQYF. CDR3 DNA: TGTGCCAGCAGTACCACGCAGCCGGAGACCCAGTACTTC. The chain joins TRBV6-1 to TRBJ2-5, with D uncertain. The ends were cut back, 5 bases at V and 5 bases at J, with 12 bases in the middle. Germline CDR1 and CDR2: MNHNS and SASEGT. This CDR3 has 13 amino acids.